The rows below give T cell receptor beta chains drawn from one sample of a study of cytomegalovirus exposure and HLA in healthy donors. Method: immunoSEQ multiplex PCR; TCRdb's copy keeps in-frame clones and lacks some. The table lists under 250,000 clones, 78% of them singletons. Sequenced input: PBMCs. These receptors were taken from a male donor in good health and CMV-seronegative. The conserved cysteine and the conserved F or W are not part of the CDR3 here. The D gene is left open where the match is weak.

J gene	D gene	V gene	CDR3 length	CDR3 protein
TRBJ2-2	TRBD1	TRBV12-5	11	ASGKDRGGELF
TRBJ2-3	NA	TRBV19	12	ASKEGRSTDTQY
TRBJ2-5	NA	TRBV9	12	ASMPPGGVETQY
TRBJ2-2	NA	TRBV6-8	15	ASSYSLSQTNTGELF
TRBJ1-4	NA	TRBV20-1	8	SGGGRRLF
TRBJ2-1	TRBD2	TRBV27	14	ASSLRLAVYHNEQF
TRBJ2-3	TRBD1	TRBV9	13	ASSVPGQGKDTQY
TRBJ2-7	NA	TRBV7-9	11	ASSFGGSYEQY
TRBJ2-5	NA	TRBV6-5	10	ATVLVGETQY
TRBJ2-4	TRBD1	TRBV27	16	ASSRTHSTGEAKNIQY
TRBJ1-5	NA	TRBV5-1	11	ASSPTTDQPQH
TRBJ2-1	NA	TRBV7-9	11	ASSLADSSEQF
TRBJ1-1	NA	TRBV6-5	13	ASSLSFSMNTEAF
TRBJ2-1	TRBD2	TRBV5-1	12	ASTPSGRLGEQF
TRBJ2-2	TRBD1	TRBV9	14	ASSVVDRGSSGELF
TRBJ1-5	NA	TRBV19	12	ASMLTDSNQPQH
TRBJ2-1	NA	TRBV5-1	14	ASSLRGQGRYNEQF
TRBJ2-7	NA	TRBV29-1	10	SVGGGSYEQY
TRBJ1-4	NA	TRBV19	17	ASSKYRTATQATNEKLF
TRBJ1-2	NA	TRBV28	12	ASSYGGGNYGYT
TRBJ2-5	NA	TRBV4-1	13	ASSQDRTTEETQY
TRBJ2-3	TRBD2	TRBV11-2	14	ASSLSSGTFTDTQY
TRBJ1-3	NA	TRBV5-4	12	ASSSQGAGNTIY
TRBJ2-7	TRBD1	TRBV28	13	ASFARDRVVYEQY
TRBJ2-1	NA	TRBV5-1	13	ASSLGSGQFNEQF
TRBJ2-7	TRBD2	TRBV2	11	ASSGERGREQY
TRBJ2-7	NA	TRBV6-1	14	ASSEGLATSSYEQY
TRBJ2-5	NA	TRBV7-2	15	ASSLEGRLSLQETQY